This record looks at one T cell receptor (beta chain) sequence and its context. Its antigen is undetermined. The entry originates in a study of T-cell reconstitution after alpha-beta-depleted transplantation in children. The study's findings and limits: Reported findings indicate that, about two months after transplant, alpha-beta T cells came from several hundred expanded clones, which were derived from non-depleted graft cells.

As it was prepared, the TCRbeta library received unique molecular identifiers. TCRdb independently ran MiXCR on the PCR reads; one entry per CDR3 protein. Of 400,000 to 550,000 distinct CDR3 sequences listed, 10% to 13% are singletons. Sequenced material: PBMCs, taken before TCRalphabeta/CD19-depleted stem cell transplant. The receptor's source is a child between 2 and 9 years old with inherited bone marrow failure, due to receive a stem cell transplant.

Here the CDR3 reads CASSQGPGLASTGELFF. The CDR3 DNA reads as TGCGCCAGCAGCCAAGGTCCGGGACTAGCGAGCACCGGGGAGCTGTTTTTT. V gene TRBV4-3 combines with J gene TRBJ2-2; 10 bases are shared with TRBD2. The V gene's germline CDR1 is LGHNA and CDR2 YSLEER. This CDR3 spans 17 amino acids. V dropped 1 base and J dropped 4; count of bases not matched to a gene: 6.